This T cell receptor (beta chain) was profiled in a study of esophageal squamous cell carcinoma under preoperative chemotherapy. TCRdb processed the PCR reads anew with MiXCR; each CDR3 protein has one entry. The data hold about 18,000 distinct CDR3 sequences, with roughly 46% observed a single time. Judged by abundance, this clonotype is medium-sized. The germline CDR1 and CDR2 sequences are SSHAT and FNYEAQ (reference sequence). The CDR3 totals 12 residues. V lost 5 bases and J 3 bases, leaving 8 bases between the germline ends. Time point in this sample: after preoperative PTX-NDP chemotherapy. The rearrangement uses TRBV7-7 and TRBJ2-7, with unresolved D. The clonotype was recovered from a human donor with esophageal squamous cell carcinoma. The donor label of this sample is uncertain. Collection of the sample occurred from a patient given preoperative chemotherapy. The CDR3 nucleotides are TGTGCCAGCAGCCAGAGCCTCTACGAGCAGTACTTC. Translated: CASSQSLYEQYF.